Following are 22 T cell receptor beta chains from one sample sequenced in a study of blood T cell repertoires in COVID-19. TCRdb's table, derived via immunoSEQ multiplex PCR, lists solely in-frame clones and lacks some. Of about 210,000 clones listed, approximately 86% are singletons. Sequencing was done on a sample of PBMCs or T cells enriched from blood (not recorded which). The receptors stem from a woman aged 30 to 39 who had been exposed to COVID-19.

This rearrangement joins TRBV5-1 to TRBJ2-7; 7 bases map to TRBD1. In germline, CDR1 is SGHRS, CDR2 YFSETQ. J was trimmed by 6 bases and V by 5 bases; bases with no gene match: 14. The CDR3 consists of 15 residues. The CDR3 spells CASSLDRDLTLEQYF. In DNA form, the CDR3 reads TGCGCCAGCAGTCTCGACAGGGATTTGACCCTCGAGCAGTACTTC.

The chain joins TRBV5-1 to TRBJ1-4; maybe TRBD1 (6 bases). The CDR3 covers 16 residues. Per the germline V gene, CDR1 is SGHRS and CDR2 is YFSETQ. Trimming removed 3 bases at V and 4 bases at J, with 16 bases between. The CDR3 DNA follows: TGCGCCAGCAGCTCCGGGGGGGCCCAGGGTAATGAAAAACTGTTTTTT. This encodes CASSSGGAQGNEKLFF.

The chain carries TRBV29-1 and TRBJ2-1; TRBD2 matches 8 bases. J lost 2 bases, V lost 4 bases, and 4 bases had no gene match. Germline V CDR1 and CDR2: SQVTM, ANQGSEA. The CDR3 consists of 14 residues. CDR3 DNA: TGCAGCGTTGCAGCGGGACTAGCCTACAATGAGCAGTTCTTC. Translated: CSVAAGLAYNEQFF.

The chain links TRBV6-4 to TRBJ2-2; D is ambiguous. Trimming pared 5 bases from V and 0 bases from J, leaving 4 bases between. There are 13 residues in the CDR3. Germline V CDR1 and CDR2: MRHNA, SNTAGT. For the CDR3, the DNA is TGTGCCAGCAGTTTCACGAACACCGGGGAGCTGTTTTTT. As protein: CASSFTNTGELFF.

The chain links TRBV18 to TRBJ1-3; D is possibly TRBD1 (6 bases). The germline CDR1 and CDR2 sequences are KGHSH and LQKENI. CDR3 length: 15 amino acids. Trimming took 4 bases from V and 2 from J, leaving 12 bases between them. DNA for the CDR3: TGTGCCAGCTCACAGACAGGAAGAACTGGAAACACCATATATTTT. Protein product: CASSQTGRTGNTIYF.

The J gene is TRBJ1-6, the V gene TRBV4-2; perhaps TRBD1 as D (6 bases). The CDR3 covers 16 residues. The germline V and J ends were trimmed by 0 bases and 4 bases, with 10 bases remaining between them. The V gene's germline CDR1 is LGHNA and CDR2 YNFKEQ. The CDR3 nucleotides are TGTGCCAGCAGCCAAGAAGGACAGCTATATAATTCACCCCTCCACTTT. It yields the protein CASSQEGQLYNSPLHF.

This chain joins TRBV5-4 and TRBJ1-2; TRBD1 might be the D (6 bases). V gave up 4 bases and J gave up 6 bases, with 16 bases separating them. Germline V gives CDR1 SGHNT, CDR2 YYREEE (reference sequence). The CDR3 is 14 amino acids. The CDR3 region is CASSLTTGGDGYTF. The CDR3 region has the DNA TGTGCCAGCAGCCTAACGACAGGAGGCGATGGCTACACCTTC.

This chain links TRBV6-5 with TRBJ1-6; D remains unclear. V was cut by 7 bases and J by 8 bases, with 9 bases left in between. The length of the CDR3 is 12 residues. Germline CDR1 and CDR2: MNHEY and SVGAGI. As DNA, the CDR3 is TGTGCCAGCACCCACTACGATTCACCCCTCCACTTT. Its translation: CASTHYDSPLHF.

This clone occurred once. V is TRBV15 and J is TRBJ2-2, with D perhaps matching TRBD1 (6 bases). The germline V and J ends were trimmed by 6 bases and 1 base, with 9 bases remaining between them. From germline, CDR1 is LNHNV and CDR2 YYDKDF (reference sequence). This CDR3 region has 14 residues. The CDR3, as DNA: TGTGCCACCAGACTGACAGGGAACACCGGGGAGCTGTTTTTT. Its protein is CATRLTGNTGELFF.

The V call is TRBV3-1 (or the pseudogene TRBV3-2), the J call TRBJ1-2; D gene unclear. Per the germline V gene, CDR1 is LGHDT and CDR2 is YNNKEL (reference sequence). The CDR3 totals 14 residues. The V end lost 0 bases, the J end lost 2 bases, and 7 bases lay between the germline ends. The CDR3 loop reads CASSQEAGNYGYTF. The CDR3 DNA sequence: TGTGCCAGCAGCCAAGAGGCGGGGAACTATGGCTACACCTTC.

This chain uses TRBV19 with TRBJ1-5; 10 bases line up with TRBD1. The length of the CDR3 is 17 residues. V lost 6 bases to trimming and J lost 4 bases; unmatched junction nucleotides: 12. The V gene's germline CDR1 is LNHDA and CDR2 SQIVND (reference sequence). The CDR3 bases are TGTGCCAGTAGCCCCGGGACAGGGGTCGGGGGAAATCAGCCCCAGCATTTT. Translated: CASSPGTGVGGNQPQHF.

This clone was counted only a few times. The chain has TRBV5-1 and TRBJ1-1; D unresolved. Trimming took off 4 bases at V and 3 bases at J, with 10 bases between the two ends. The CDR3 consists of 13 residues. CDR1 is SGHRS, CDR2 YFSETQ, per germline. The CDR3 loop is CASSLSPDTEAFF. Written as DNA, the CDR3 is TGCGCCAGCAGCCTGTCCCCGGACACTGAAGCTTTCTTT.

This chain joins TRBV25-1 and TRBJ1-5, with no clear D. This CDR3 contains 17 residues. Looked up from germline, CDR1 is MGHDK and CDR2 is SYGVNS. The V and J ends lost 3 bases and 4 bases respectively, with 19 bases between them. This CDR3 is CASSDRVSKVPNQPQHF. DNA for the CDR3: TGTGCCAGCAGTGATCGGGTCAGCAAGGTCCCAAATCAGCCCCAGCATTTT.

The chain uses TRBV11-3 and TRBJ2-5, with TRBD1 as a possible D gene (6 bases). Germline V gene data show CDR1 as SGHNT and CDR2 as YENEEA. CDR3 length: 13 residues. Trimming pared 5 bases from V and 5 bases from J, leaving 12 bases between. Here the CDR3 DNA reads TGTGCCAGCAGCACAGGGATTAGGGAGACCCAGTACTTC. Its translation is CASSTGIRETQYF.

This sequence joins TRBV24-1 and TRBJ1-2, with 7 bases fitting TRBD1. Germline CDR1 KGHDR, CDR2 SFDVKD. V gave up 3 bases and J gave up 8 bases; unmatched junction bases: 5. The CDR3 is 13 residues long. The CDR3, as DNA: TGTGCCACCAGTGATCCGACAGGGTTCGGCTACACCTTC. Amino acids: CATSDPTGFGYTF.

V is TRBV24-1 and J is TRBJ1-2; no clear D gene. The CDR3 covers 14 residues. CDR1 is KGHDR, CDR2 SFDVKD, per germline. The germline V and J ends were trimmed by 4 bases and 4 bases, with 12 bases remaining between them. CDR3 amino acids: CATSENGLLYGYTF. CDR3 coding DNA: TGTGCCACCAGTGAAAATGGCCTTCTCTATGGCTACACCTTC.

The V and J genes are TRBV18 and TRBJ1-1; D not certain. V lost 3 bases, J lost 4 bases, and 15 bases lay in between. CDR3 length equals 15 residues. Germline lookup yields CDR1 KGHSH and CDR2 LQKENI. The CDR3 sequence: CASSPAPSLPTEAFF. CDR3 coding DNA: TGTGCCAGCTCACCCGCCCCAAGCCTCCCCACTGAAGCTTTCTTT.

The rearrangement uses TRBV4-2 and TRBJ1-4; weak D call: TRBD1 (6 bases). Germline V lookup: CDR1 LGHNA, CDR2 YNFKEQ. This CDR3 has 14 residues. Trimming left V 0 bases short and J 7 bases short, with 9 bases between. The CDR3, as DNA: TGTGCCAGCAGCCAAGATACAGGGATTGAAAAACTGTTTTTT. Residues: CASSQDTGIEKLFF.

The gene calls are TRBV27 and TRBJ1-1; 9 bases map to TRBD1. CDR1 is MNHEY, CDR2 SMNVEV, per germline (reference sequence). Trimming removed 9 bases from V and 3 bases from J; junction bases left unmatched: 17. The CDR3 sequence is 17 residues long. Here the CDR3 DNA reads TGTGCCAGTTCAACACAGGGGGCCGGGGGTAAGGACACTGAAGCTTTCTTT. It codes for CASSTQGAGGKDTEAFF.

The rearrangement uses TRBV19 and TRBJ1-1, with a possible D match to TRBD1 (6 bases). The CDR3 contains 12 residues. Trimming stripped 9 bases from V and 11 bases from J, with 19 bases between. Germline V gene lookup returns CDR1 LNHDA and CDR2 SQIVND (reference sequence). CDR3 residues: CASGSQGREAFF. CDR3 sequence (DNA): TGTGCCAGCGGATCACAGGGTCGTGAGGCTTTCTTT.

The genes are TRBV4-1 and TRBJ2-2, with TRBD2 matching over 7 bases. V lost 0 bases and J lost 1; bases outside the gene matches: 5. Germline loops: CDR1 MGHRA, CDR2 YSYEKL. CDR3 length equals 17 residues. Here the CDR3 DNA reads TGCGCCAGCAGCCAAGATCGAAGCGGGGTGAACACCGGGGAGCTGTTTTTT. Its protein is CASSQDRSGVNTGELFF.

The genes are TRBV5-1 and TRBJ1-1; 9 bases fit TRBD1. V shed 3 bases and J 5 bases; nucleotides not matched to a gene: 8. The CDR3 totals 15 residues. Looked up from germline, CDR1 is SGHRS and CDR2 is YFSETQ. CDR3 in DNA: TGCGCCAGCAGCTCGACGACAGGGGGTTTAACTGAAGCTTTCTTT. Encoded protein: CASSSTTGGLTEAFF.